This TCR beta chain comes out of a study of PD-L1 blockade in urothelial cancer. The data were produced by immunoSEQ multiplex PCR, yet TCRdb's version contains in-frame clones alone and is incomplete. The top ten clones hold 2.5% to 3.5% of a sample with about 24,000 clones, around nine tenths of them seen once. Metastatic or locally advanced urothelial carcinoma was present in the patients. Each patient supplied 1 to 8 pretreatment and on-treatment samples. To note about this clone: Its specificity is unknown.

V gave up 5 bases and J gave up 1 base, with 9 bases separating them. The CDR3 is 15 amino acids. Germline CDR1 reads LGHNA; CDR2 reads YNFKEQ. The study, taken as a whole, reports: Improved survival was predicted by pretreatment blood TCR clonality below the median. More expansion of tumor-associated blood clones, seen at 3 weeks, marked durable-benefit patients.

The origin of this receptor is a man aged 50-60 years with urothelial cancer. The V gene is TRBV4-2, the J gene TRBJ1-6; D is undetermined. The source was PBMCs, collected around atezolizumab (anti-PD-L1) treatment. The CDR3 protein is CASSGQVSYNSPLHF. Here the CDR3 DNA reads TGTGCCAGCAGCGGGCAGGTGTCCTATAATTCACCCCTCCACTTT.